This is a list of T cell receptor beta chains from one sample in a study of blood T cell repertoires in COVID-19. Produced via immunoSEQ multiplex PCR; TCRdb's table is partial and in-frame only. The data contain about 330,000 clones, around 89% of them singletons. The specimen sequenced was peripheral blood. The origin of the receptors is a woman aged 45-60 years with active or convalescent COVID-19. The CDR3 runs from the conserved cysteine through the conserved F or W. The order of the fields is D gene, J gene, V gene, CDR3 length, clone size, CDR3 DNA, CDR3 protein. D genes are given only for firm matches. For some rows the clone size is stated as once, few or many, or as a class when expanded; others skip it.

D gene: TRBD2; J gene: TRBJ2-1; V gene: TRBV7-2; CDR3 length: 15; clone size: NA; CDR3 DNA: TGTGCCAGCAGCTTATCGCGGGGGGGCCGGTATGAGCAGTTCTTC; CDR3 protein: CASSLSRGGRYEQFF
D gene: NA; J gene: TRBJ2-7; V gene: TRBV27; CDR3 length: 12; clone size: NA; CDR3 DNA: TGTGCCACCCAGACAGCCATGTCCGAGCAGTACTTC; CDR3 protein: CATQTAMSEQYF
D gene: NA; J gene: TRBJ1-2; V gene: TRBV10-3; CDR3 length: 12; clone size: NA; CDR3 DNA: TGTGCCATCAGTGATCGACTCTATGGCTACACCTTC; CDR3 protein: CAISDRLYGYTF
D gene: TRBD2; J gene: TRBJ2-1; V gene: TRBV30; CDR3 length: 18; clone size: NA; CDR3 DNA: TGTGCCTGGAGCACAACTGGGACTAGCGGGGTCTCCTACAATGAGCAGTTCTTC; CDR3 protein: CAWSTTGTSGVSYNEQFF
D gene: NA; J gene: TRBJ1-1; V gene: TRBV30; CDR3 length: 13; clone size: NA; CDR3 DNA: TGTGCCTGGAGTACAGGAATTGGGACTGAAGCTTTCTTT; CDR3 protein: CAWSTGIGTEAFF
D gene: NA; J gene: TRBJ2-7; V gene: TRBV21-1; CDR3 length: 15; clone size: NA; CDR3 DNA: TGTGCCAGCAGCACCGACAATGACAGCGACTACGAGCAGTACTTC; CDR3 protein: CASSTDNDSDYEQYF
D gene: NA; J gene: TRBJ2-1; V gene: TRBV7-6; CDR3 length: 16; clone size: NA; CDR3 DNA: TGTGCCAGCAGCTTAGGATGGTCCGGGAAGGGCAATGAGCAGTTCTTC; CDR3 protein: CASSLGWSGKGNEQFF
D gene: TRBD1; J gene: TRBJ2-7; V gene: TRBV3-1/TRBV3-2; CDR3 length: 15; clone size: NA; CDR3 DNA: TGTGCCAGCAGCACAGGGGGTTGGGTAGGCTACGAGCAGTACTTC; CDR3 protein: CASSTGGWVGYEQYF
D gene: NA; J gene: TRBJ2-5; V gene: TRBV21-1; CDR3 length: 15; clone size: NA; CDR3 DNA: TGTGCCAGCAGCAAAGCGGTGGCGGGGCAAGAGACCCAGTACTTC; CDR3 protein: CASSKAVAGQETQYF
D gene: NA; J gene: TRBJ1-6; V gene: TRBV5-1; CDR3 length: 14; clone size: NA; CDR3 DNA: TGCGCCAGCAGGGAGGGGCGGATTAATTCACCCCTCCACTTT; CDR3 protein: CASREGRINSPLHF
D gene: TRBD1; J gene: TRBJ2-1; V gene: TRBV6-1; CDR3 length: 16; clone size: NA; CDR3 DNA: TGTGCCAGCAGTGAAGCGAGGACAGGATACAACAATGAGCAGTTCTTC; CDR3 protein: CASSEARTGYNNEQFF
D gene: NA; J gene: TRBJ2-7; V gene: TRBV5-4; CDR3 length: 15; clone size: NA; CDR3 DNA: TGTGCCAGCAGCTTGATGGGGGGTTCGTCAGACGAGCAGTACTTC; CDR3 protein: CASSLMGGSSDEQYF
D gene: TRBD1; J gene: TRBJ2-5; V gene: TRBV6-5; CDR3 length: 13; clone size: NA; CDR3 DNA: TGTGCCAGCAGTCCAGGGGGCAGGGAGACCCAGTACTTC; CDR3 protein: CASSPGGRETQYF
D gene: NA; J gene: TRBJ1-1; V gene: TRBV4-1; CDR3 length: 15; clone size: NA; CDR3 DNA: TGCGCCAGCAGCCAATTACAGGGAACGAACACTGAAGCTTTCTTT; CDR3 protein: CASSQLQGTNTEAFF
D gene: TRBD1; J gene: TRBJ2-5; V gene: TRBV19; CDR3 length: 16; clone size: once; CDR3 DNA: TGTGCCAGTAGTATCCGGACAGGGGTCACGAGAGAGACCCAGTACTTC; CDR3 protein: CASSIRTGVTRETQYF
D gene: NA; J gene: TRBJ1-2; V gene: TRBV7-2; CDR3 length: 15; clone size: NA; CDR3 DNA: TGTGCCAGCAGCTTAGCGGGAGGGGGGAGCTATGGCTACACCTTC; CDR3 protein: CASSLAGGGSYGYTF
D gene: NA; J gene: TRBJ1-1; V gene: TRBV12-3/TRBV12-4; CDR3 length: 12; clone size: NA; CDR3 DNA: TGTGCCAGCAGCCGGAGTGGCCTTGAAGCTTTCTTT; CDR3 protein: CASSRSGLEAFF
D gene: NA; J gene: TRBJ2-7; V gene: TRBV28; CDR3 length: 17; clone size: NA; CDR3 DNA: TGTGCCAGCAGTTATCCCCCTGGGGCCCTTAACCCCTACGAGCAGTACTTC; CDR3 protein: CASSYPPGALNPYEQYF
D gene: NA; J gene: TRBJ1-2; V gene: TRBV6-2/TRBV6-3; CDR3 length: 15; clone size: NA; CDR3 DNA: TGTGCCAGCAGCCAAAGGGGCGATTCGAGAGGAATATACACCTTC; CDR3 protein: CASSQRGDSRGIYTF
D gene: TRBD1; J gene: TRBJ1-1; V gene: TRBV18; CDR3 length: 12; clone size: NA; CDR3 DNA: TGTGCCAGCTCCCAGACAGGGGCTGAAGCTTTCTTT; CDR3 protein: CASSQTGAEAFF
D gene: TRBD2; J gene: TRBJ2-1; V gene: TRBV9; CDR3 length: 18; clone size: NA; CDR3 DNA: TGTGCCAGCAGCGTCTCGGGACTAGCGGGAGGGCACTACAATGAGCAGTTCTTC; CDR3 protein: CASSVSGLAGGHYNEQFF
D gene: NA; J gene: TRBJ1-2; V gene: TRBV2; CDR3 length: 13; clone size: NA; CDR3 DNA: TGTGCCAGCAGTGAAGTGGGGGCCTATGGCTACACCTTC; CDR3 protein: CASSEVGAYGYTF
D gene: NA; J gene: TRBJ1-6; V gene: TRBV6-5; CDR3 length: 16; clone size: NA; CDR3 DNA: TGTGCCAGCAGTTCCGGAGGTTGGGCTTTAGGTTCACCCCTCCACTTT; CDR3 protein: CASSSGGWALGSPLHF
D gene: TRBD1; J gene: TRBJ2-7; V gene: TRBV19; CDR3 length: 15; clone size: NA; CDR3 DNA: TGTGCCAGTAGTATGGGACAGTCTCCCCTGGGCGAGCAGTACTTC; CDR3 protein: CASSMGQSPLGEQYF
D gene: TRBD2; J gene: TRBJ2-2; V gene: TRBV5-1; CDR3 length: 16; clone size: NA; CDR3 DNA: TGCGCCAGCAGCTTTACTAGCGGGGCTTCCACCGGGGAGCTGTTTTTT; CDR3 protein: CASSFTSGASTGELFF
D gene: TRBD2; J gene: TRBJ2-7; V gene: TRBV7-2; CDR3 length: 15; clone size: NA; CDR3 DNA: TGTGCCAGCAGCTTAAGGACTAGCGGACTATACGAGCAGTACTTC; CDR3 protein: CASSLRTSGLYEQYF
D gene: NA; J gene: TRBJ1-1; V gene: TRBV5-6; CDR3 length: 14; clone size: NA; CDR3 DNA: TGTGCCAGCAGCTTGGTCGGGGGGAACACTGAAGCTTTCTTT; CDR3 protein: CASSLVGGNTEAFF
D gene: TRBD1; J gene: TRBJ1-1; V gene: TRBV6-6; CDR3 length: 13; clone size: NA; CDR3 DNA: TGTGCCAGCAGTTTAGAGGGGGCAGGCGAAGCTTTCTTT; CDR3 protein: CASSLEGAGEAFF
D gene: TRBD2; J gene: TRBJ2-1; V gene: TRBV4-1; CDR3 length: 15; clone size: once; CDR3 DNA: TGCGCCAGCAGCCAACAGACGACTAGCGAAGATGAGCAGTTCTTC; CDR3 protein: CASSQQTTSEDEQFF
D gene: NA; J gene: TRBJ2-7; V gene: TRBV6-2/TRBV6-3; CDR3 length: 13; clone size: NA; CDR3 DNA: TGTGCCAGCAGTTATAACAGTCTCTACGAGCAGTACTTC; CDR3 protein: CASSYNSLYEQYF
D gene: NA; J gene: TRBJ1-2; V gene: TRBV12-3/TRBV12-4; CDR3 length: 13; clone size: NA; CDR3 DNA: TGTGCCAGCACCAAGATAGGGGGGGTTGGCTACACCTTC; CDR3 protein: CASTKIGGVGYTF
D gene: TRBD1; J gene: TRBJ2-7; V gene: TRBV9; CDR3 length: 14; clone size: NA; CDR3 DNA: TGTGCCAGCAGCGTCGACAGGGGGACATACGAGCAGTACTTC; CDR3 protein: CASSVDRGTYEQYF
D gene: TRBD1; J gene: TRBJ2-1; V gene: TRBV20-1; CDR3 length: 13; clone size: NA; CDR3 DNA: TGCAGTGCTAGTCAGGGGGCCTACAATGAGCAGTTCTTC; CDR3 protein: CSASQGAYNEQFF
D gene: TRBD2; J gene: TRBJ2-1; V gene: TRBV5-1; CDR3 length: 23; clone size: NA; CDR3 DNA: TGCGCCAGCAGCATTGACGAGACGTGGAGGACGAGACGACGAGGGAGGGTCACCAATGAGCAGTTCTTC; CDR3 protein: CASSIDETWRTRRRGRVTNEQFF
D gene: NA; J gene: TRBJ2-1; V gene: TRBV7-9; CDR3 length: 12; clone size: NA; CDR3 DNA: TGTGCAATAGACTACTCCTACAATGAGCAGTTCTTC; CDR3 protein: CAIDYSYNEQFF
D gene: TRBD1; J gene: TRBJ2-6; V gene: TRBV28; CDR3 length: 18; clone size: NA; CDR3 DNA: TGTGCCAGCAGTACCCCACAGGGGGATTTCTCTGGGGCCAACGTCCTGACTTTC; CDR3 protein: CASSTPQGDFSGANVLTF
D gene: TRBD1; J gene: TRBJ2-7; V gene: TRBV7-2; CDR3 length: 16; clone size: NA; CDR3 DNA: TGTGCCAGCAGCCTAATAACCGGGACAGGGTACTACGAGCAGTACTTC; CDR3 protein: CASSLITGTGYYEQYF
D gene: TRBD1; J gene: TRBJ1-2; V gene: TRBV19; CDR3 length: 14; clone size: NA; CDR3 DNA: TGTGCCAGTAGTACAGCAGACAGGGATTATGGCTACACCTTC; CDR3 protein: CASSTADRDYGYTF
D gene: TRBD2; J gene: TRBJ2-7; V gene: TRBV10-3; CDR3 length: 14; clone size: NA; CDR3 DNA: TGTGCCATCAGTGGGCTAGCGGGAGAGAACGAGCAGTACTTC; CDR3 protein: CAISGLAGENEQYF
D gene: NA; J gene: TRBJ2-5; V gene: TRBV20-1; CDR3 length: 14; clone size: NA; CDR3 DNA: TGCAGTGCCAGTCGCGCGGGGGCCCAAGAGACCCAGTACTTC; CDR3 protein: CSASRAGAQETQYF
D gene: NA; J gene: TRBJ2-7; V gene: TRBV21-1; CDR3 length: 10; clone size: once; CDR3 DNA: TGTGCCAGCCTTTCCTACGAGCAGTACTTC; CDR3 protein: CASLSYEQYF
D gene: TRBD1; J gene: TRBJ2-5; V gene: TRBV19; CDR3 length: 15; clone size: NA; CDR3 DNA: TGTGCCAGTAGTATTTCACAGGGGGCCTCAGAGACCCAGTACTTC; CDR3 protein: CASSISQGASETQYF
D gene: NA; J gene: TRBJ1-5; V gene: TRBV28; CDR3 length: 15; clone size: NA; CDR3 DNA: TGTGCCAGCAGTTTAGGCCAGGGGTTTCGTCAGCCCCAGCATTTT; CDR3 protein: CASSLGQGFRQPQHF
D gene: TRBD2; J gene: TRBJ2-3; V gene: TRBV7-3; CDR3 length: 17; clone size: NA; CDR3 DNA: TGTGCCAGCAGATCTAGCGGGGGGGCCGGTGGCACAGATACGCAGTATTTT; CDR3 protein: CASRSSGGAGGTDTQYF
D gene: NA; J gene: TRBJ1-6; V gene: TRBV20-1; CDR3 length: 11; clone size: NA; CDR3 DNA: TGCACCAGCTCCAGGGATTCACCCCTCCACTTT; CDR3 protein: CTSSRDSPLHF
D gene: TRBD2; J gene: TRBJ2-1; V gene: TRBV4-2; CDR3 length: 16; clone size: NA; CDR3 DNA: TGTGCCAGCAGCCAACCACTAGCGGGAGGGTACAATGAGCAGTTCTTC; CDR3 protein: CASSQPLAGGYNEQFF
D gene: NA; J gene: TRBJ2-7; V gene: TRBV28; CDR3 length: 14; clone size: NA; CDR3 DNA: TGTGCCAGCAGTGCCCGGACAGCTCCTTACGAGCAGTACTTC; CDR3 protein: CASSARTAPYEQYF
D gene: TRBD1; J gene: TRBJ1-2; V gene: TRBV7-9; CDR3 length: 17; clone size: NA; CDR3 DNA: TGTGCCAGCAGCTTAAGGACAGGGGGAGGTAGTACCTATGGCTACACCTTC; CDR3 protein: CASSLRTGGGSTYGYTF
D gene: TRBD2; J gene: TRBJ2-1; V gene: TRBV6-2/TRBV6-3; CDR3 length: 16; clone size: NA; CDR3 DNA: TGTGCCAGCAGTTCCTGGACTAGCGGGGGTAACGGTGAGCAGTTCTTC; CDR3 protein: CASSSWTSGGNGEQFF
D gene: TRBD1; J gene: TRBJ1-1; V gene: TRBV30; CDR3 length: 13; clone size: NA; CDR3 DNA: TGTGCCTGGAGCGGGACAGGGGTCACTGAAGCTTTCTTT; CDR3 protein: CAWSGTGVTEAFF
D gene: TRBD2; J gene: TRBJ2-1; V gene: TRBV14; CDR3 length: 18; clone size: once; CDR3 DNA: TGTGCCAGCAGCCAAGCGACTCTAGCGGGAGGAACCTACAATGAGCAGTTCTTC; CDR3 protein: CASSQATLAGGTYNEQFF
D gene: TRBD2; J gene: TRBJ2-1; V gene: TRBV11-2; CDR3 length: 16; clone size: once; CDR3 DNA: TGTGCCAGCAGCTTAGCGGGACTAGCGGCTTACAATGAGCAGTTCTTC; CDR3 protein: CASSLAGLAAYNEQFF
D gene: NA; J gene: TRBJ2-5; V gene: TRBV6-2/TRBV6-3; CDR3 length: 15; clone size: NA; CDR3 DNA: TGTGCCAGCAGCGTTGAAACAGGGTGGCAAGAGACCCAGTACTTC; CDR3 protein: CASSVETGWQETQYF